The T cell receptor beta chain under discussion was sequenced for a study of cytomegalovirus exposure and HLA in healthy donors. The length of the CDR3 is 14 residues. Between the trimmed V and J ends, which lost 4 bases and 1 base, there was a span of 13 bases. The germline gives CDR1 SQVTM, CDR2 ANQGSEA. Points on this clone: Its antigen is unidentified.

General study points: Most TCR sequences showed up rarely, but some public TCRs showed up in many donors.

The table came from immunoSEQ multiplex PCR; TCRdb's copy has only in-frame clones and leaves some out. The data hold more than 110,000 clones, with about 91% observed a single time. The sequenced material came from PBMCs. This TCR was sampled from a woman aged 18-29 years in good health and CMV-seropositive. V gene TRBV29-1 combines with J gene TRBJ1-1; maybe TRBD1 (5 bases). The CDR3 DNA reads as TGCAGCGTTGTGGGGCAGGGCAGGAACACTGAAGCTTTCTTT. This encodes CSVVGQGRNTEAFF.